One sample yielded the 10 T cell receptor beta chains listed below, sequenced in a study of blood T cell repertoires in COVID-19. Assay: immunoSEQ multiplex PCR; the TCRdb copy retains only in-frame clones and omits some. The sample yields around 250,000 clones, around 82% seen once. The sequenced sample was PBMCs or T cells enriched from blood (not recorded which). The receptors come from a man aged 50-59 years who had recovered from COVID-19.

V usage is TRBV6-2 or TRBV6-3 and J usage is TRBJ1-5, with D hard to call. Germline V lookup: CDR1 MNHEY, CDR2 SVGEGT. The V end was cut by 4 bases, the J end by 7 bases, with 14 bases between. The CDR3 runs to 14 residues. CDR3 bases: TGTGCCAGCAGTTCACTGGACTGGCGGCAGCCCCAGCATTTT. Translated, it gives CASSSLDWRQPQHF.

The chain uses TRBV18 and TRBJ1-2; D gene ambiguous. Germline V gene sequence: CDR1 KGHSH, CDR2 LQKENI. Between the trimmed V and J ends, which lost 1 base and 11 bases, there was a span of 14 bases. The CDR3 has 13 amino acids. The CDR3 sequence: CASSPLPVELYTF. CDR3 nucleotides: TGTGCCAGCTCACCACTCCCAGTGGAGCTATACACCTTC.

This chain connects TRBV27 to TRBJ1-2, with D perhaps TRBD1 (5 bases). There are 13 residues in the CDR3. Germline V gene data show CDR1 as MNHEY and CDR2 as SMNVEV (reference sequence). Trimming cost V 3 bases and J 5 bases, with 10 bases left between them. The CDR3 bases are TGTGCCAGCAGTTTCGTGGGACTTTATGGCTACACCTTC. Its protein product is CASSFVGLYGYTF.

CDR3 sequence: CASSRAGAIHEQYF. In nucleotides, the CDR3 is TGTGCCAGCAGCAGAGCGGGAGCTATCCACGAGCAGTACTTC. The chain recombines TRBV28 with TRBJ2-7, with TRBD2 identical over 8 bases. This CDR3 has 14 amino acids. CDR1 MDHEN and CDR2 SYDVKM come from the germline V gene. The V gene end was trimmed by 6 bases and the J gene end by 5 bases; junction bases not matched to a gene: 9.

This clone was observed a few times. The chain recombines TRBV7-9 with TRBJ2-2, with no clear D. The V end lost 1 base, the J end lost 2 bases, and 5 bases lay between the germline ends. There are 14 residues in the CDR3. In germline, CDR1 is SEHNR, CDR2 FQNEAQ (reference sequence). This CDR3 is CASSLELNTGELFF. In DNA, the CDR3 is TGTGCCAGCAGCTTAGAACTTAACACCGGGGAGCTGTTTTTT.

V gene TRBV11-2 combines with J gene TRBJ1-5; the D gene is possibly TRBD1 (5 bases). Germline CDR1 and CDR2: SGHAT and FQNNGV. The germline V and J ends were trimmed by 4 bases and 2 bases, with 12 bases remaining between them. This CDR3 is 15 amino acids long. The CDR3 sequence: CASSSDGGGNQPQHF. In nucleotides, the CDR3 is TGTGCCAGCAGCTCAGATGGAGGGGGCAATCAGCCCCAGCATTTT.

The chain is built from TRBV25-1 and TRBJ1-1, with D unclear. The germline gives CDR1 MGHDK, CDR2 SYGVNS. V shed 6 bases and J shed 1 base, with 12 bases lying between them. This CDR3 is 14 amino acids long. CDR3 bases: TGTGCCAGCAGAAGTTCAGATGAGAACACTGAAGCTTTCTTT. Translated: CASRSSDENTEAFF.

The chain joins TRBV29-1 to TRBJ2-3; TRBD2 agrees at 13 bases. There are 14 residues in the CDR3. The junction had 4 bases not matched to a gene; V was cut back by 6 bases and J by 4 bases. Germline V gene lookup returns CDR1 SQVTM and CDR2 ANQGSEA. The chain's CDR3 is CSVNGLAGADTQYF. DNA of the CDR3: TGCAGCGTGAACGGACTAGCGGGGGCAGATACGCAGTATTTT.

The chain carries TRBV19 and TRBJ2-2, with 9 bases matching TRBD1. J lost 7 bases, V lost 5 bases, and 8 bases had no gene match. The CDR3 consists of 15 residues. CDR1 is LNHDA, CDR2 SQIVND, per germline (reference sequence). CDR3 loop: CASSPDRGRGGELFF. The DNA of the CDR3 is TGTGCCAGTAGTCCGGACAGGGGACGGGGCGGGGAGCTGTTTTTT.

The chain has TRBV7-2 and TRBJ1-1; D not resolved. V lost 4 bases to trimming and J lost 10 bases, with 7 bases between them. The CDR3 totals 10 residues. The V gene's germline CDR1 is SGHTA and CDR2 FQGNSA. This chain's CDR3 is CASSYPGAFF. The CDR3 DNA is TGTGCCAGCAGCTACCCGGGAGCTTTCTTT.